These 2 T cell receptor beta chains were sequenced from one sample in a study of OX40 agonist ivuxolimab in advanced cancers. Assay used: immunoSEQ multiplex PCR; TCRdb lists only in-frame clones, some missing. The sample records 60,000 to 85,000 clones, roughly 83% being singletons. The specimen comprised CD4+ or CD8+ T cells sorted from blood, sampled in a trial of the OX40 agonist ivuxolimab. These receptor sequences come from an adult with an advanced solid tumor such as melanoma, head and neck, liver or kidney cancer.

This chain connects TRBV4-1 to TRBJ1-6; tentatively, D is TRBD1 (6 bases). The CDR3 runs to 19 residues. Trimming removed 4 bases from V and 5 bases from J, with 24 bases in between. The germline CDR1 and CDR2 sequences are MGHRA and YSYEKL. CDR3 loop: CASSRRGGRGGSDNSPLHF. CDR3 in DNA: TGCGCCAGCAGCCGCCGCGGGGGGCGCGGGGGATCCGATAATTCACCCCTCCACTTT.

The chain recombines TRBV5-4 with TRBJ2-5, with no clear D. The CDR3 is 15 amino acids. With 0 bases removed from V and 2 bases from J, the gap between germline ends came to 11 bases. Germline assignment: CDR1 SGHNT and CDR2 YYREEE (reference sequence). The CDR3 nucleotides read TGTGCCAGCAGCTTGGGGTGGAATAGTCAAGAGACCCAGTACTTC. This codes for CASSLGWNSQETQYF.